These 7 T cell receptor beta chains share one sample of origin, sequenced in a study of a mutant IDH1 vaccine in newly diagnosed glioma. Their cognate antigens are unknown. Assay used: immunoSEQ multiplex PCR; TCRdb lists only in-frame clones, some missing. The sample consists of around 25,000 clones, 60% to 80% of them appearing once. Time point specified: week 11, during vaccination. Topical imiquimod was applied with each vaccine dose, which held 300 ug of mutant IDH1 20-mer peptide. The sequenced sample was PBMCs, obtained from a glioma patient whose treatment included an IDH1 peptide vaccine. These receptors were obtained from a young woman with glioma.

This clone was recorded once. This rearrangement joins TRBV5-5 to TRBJ2-3; D could derive from TRBD1 or TRBD2 (6 bases each). This CDR3 is built from 16 residues. Trimming removed 6 bases at V and 2 bases at J, with 19 bases between. The germline gives CDR1 SGHKS, CDR2 YYEKEE (reference sequence). In nucleotides, the CDR3 is TGTGCCAGCACCCGGGGGCGGGCCCCCTACACAGATACGCAGTATTTT. Translation gives CASTRGRAPYTDTQYF.

This clone was counted only a few times. This rearrangement joins TRBV5-1 to TRBJ1-4, with D possibly matching TRBD1 (6 bases). V was pared by 4 bases and J by 0 bases, with 10 bases between. Germline CDR1 reads SGHRS; CDR2 reads YFSETQ. CDR3 length: 15 residues. The CDR3 DNA reads as TGCGCCAGCAGCGGTACAGGGTCAACTAATGAAAAACTGTTTTTT. It codes for CASSGTGSTNEKLFF.

This clone was detected a few times. The rearrangement joins TRBV5-3 to TRBJ1-2; D is perhaps TRBD1 (5 bases). TRBV5-3 is placed among ORFs of uncertain function. The ends were cut back, 7 bases at V and 6 bases at J, with 16 bases in the middle. This CDR3 spans 13 amino acids. As DNA, the CDR3 is TGTGCCAGACCTGCCTTTCAGGGAGATGGCTACACCTTC. Translation: CARPAFQGDGYTF.

CDR3 residues: CSVEPSPFTRIQETQYF. The CDR3 nucleotides read TGCAGCGTTGAACCCTCTCCTTTTACTAGAATACAAGAGACCCAGTACTTC. This rearrangement joins TRBV29-1 to TRBJ2-5; maybe TRBD2 (5 bases). This CDR3 has 17 residues. V was shortened by 2 bases and J by 2 bases, with 21 bases between the two germline ends. CDR1 SQVTM and CDR2 ANQGSEA come from the germline V gene.

The chain is built from TRBV2 and TRBJ2-7, with TRBD1 identical over 8 bases. With 7 bases clipped from V and 0 bases from J, the junction kept 11 bases outside the gene matches. The CDR3 has 16 amino acids. Germline V gene data show CDR1 as SNHLY and CDR2 as FYNNEI. CDR3 coding DNA: TGTGCCAGCACCCGGGACAGGCAGGCAAGCTCCTACGAGCAGTACTTC. This translates into CASTRDRQASSYEQYF.

This chain connects TRBV4-1 to TRBJ2-7; D gene uncertain. CDR3 length equals 16 residues. Germline lookup yields CDR1 MGHRA and CDR2 YSYEKL. V lost 4 bases to trimming and J lost 1 base, with 17 bases between them. The CDR3 region is CASSPELVPQSYEQYF. CDR3 DNA: TGCGCCAGCAGCCCGGAATTAGTACCCCAATCCTACGAGCAGTACTTC.

This chain connects TRBV19 to TRBJ2-5; TRBD2 agrees at 10 bases. CDR1 and CDR2 (germline): LNHDA, SQIVND (reference sequence). With 3 bases clipped from V and 5 bases from J, the junction kept 12 bases outside the gene matches. The CDR3 runs 17 residues. The CDR3 bases are TGTGCCAGTAGTATGGACCTCCTAGCGGGAGCCGTGGAGACCCAGTACTTC. It yields the protein CASSMDLLAGAVETQYF.